The rows below give T cell receptor beta chains drawn from one sample of a study of cytomegalovirus exposure and HLA in healthy donors. Clones were sequenced by immunoSEQ multiplex PCR, and TCRdb holds only the in-frame ones, with some missing. The sample contains approximately 220,000 clones, 75% to 95% of which appear only once. Sequenced input: PBMCs. The receptors come from a woman aged 18-29 years in good health and CMV-seronegative. Each CDR3 is given with its conserved first and last residue. A D gene is named only where the DNA matches it firmly. Clone size appears in some rows only: once, few, many, or a class for an expanded clone.

d_call | j_call | v_call | clone_size | cdr3_aa | cdr3_nt
TRBD1 | TRBJ1-1 | TRBV11-2 | . | CASSLTGGHTEAFF | TGTGCCAGCAGCCTAACAGGGGGGCACACTGAAGCTTTCTTT
TRBD2 | TRBJ2-1 | TRBV7-3 | . | CASSSETSGINEQFF | TGTGCCAGCAGCTCCGAGACTAGCGGGATCAATGAGCAGTTCTTC
. | TRBJ2-1 | TRBV7-7 | . | CASSLALQVHEQFF | TGTGCTAGCAGCTTAGCCTTACAGGTCCATGAGCAGTTCTTC
. | TRBJ1-1 | TRBV30 | . | CAWSVLRNTEAFF | TGTGCCTGGAGTGTACTAAGGAACACTGAAGCTTTCTTT
. | TRBJ2-7 | TRBV10-3 | . | CAIRWTGVGDEQYF | TGTGCCATCAGGTGGACGGGAGTAGGGGACGAGCAGTACTTC
. | TRBJ1-3 | TRBV5-1 | . | CASSSTATGNTIYF | TGCGCCAGCAGCTCGACAGCAACCGGAAACACCATATATTTT
TRBD1 | TRBJ2-1 | TRBV7-3 | once | CASSNGQGTYNEQFF | TGTGCCAGCAGCAACGGACAGGGTACATACAATGAGCAGTTCTTC
. | TRBJ1-5 | TRBV5-1 | . | CASSLGEARSNQPQHF | TGCGCCAGCAGCTTGGGGGAGGCGCGGAGCAATCAGCCCCAGCATTTT
. | TRBJ2-7 | TRBV19 | . | CASSSGPYEQYF | TGTGCCAGTAGTAGCGGCCCCTACGAGCAGTACTTC
. | TRBJ1-2 | TRBV21-1 | . | CASRDGTGTLGYTF | TGTGCCAGCAGGGACGGGACAGGGACTCTTGGCTACACCTTC
. | TRBJ2-6 | TRBV7-2 | . | CASSRTGHPGISGANVLTF | TGTGCCAGCAGCCGGACGGGACACCCTGGGATCTCTGGGGCCAACGTCCTGACTTTC
. | TRBJ1-1 | TRBV28 | . | CASSAPGFAEAFF | TGTGCCAGCAGCGCGCCGGGATTCGCGGAAGCTTTCTTT
. | TRBJ2-7 | TRBV5-1 | . | CASSLRAGESHEQYF | TGCGCCAGCAGCTTACGGGCAGGGGAATCCCACGAGCAGTACTTC
TRBD2 | TRBJ2-7 | TRBV11-2 | . | CASSFSTAGGEQYF | TGTGCCAGCAGCTTCAGTACGGCGGGAGGCGAGCAGTACTTC
. | TRBJ1-1 | TRBV6-1 | . | CASSEAYGGTEAFF | TGTGCCAGCAGTGAAGCCTACGGAGGCACTGAAGCTTTCTTT
. | TRBJ1-1 | TRBV20-1 | . | CSARRRGRAFF | TGCAGTGCTAGAAGGCGGGGTAGAGCTTTCTTT